The 21 T cell receptor beta chains below all came from one sample that was sequenced in a study of breast tumors, draining lymph nodes, adjacent tissues. Breast cancer patients provided tissue from their axillary draining lymph nodes. From the multiplex PCR reads, TCRdb called clonotypes with MiXCR, one entry per CDR3 protein. The data contain some 250,000 distinct CDR3 sequences, nearly 35% of them seen just once; the ten biggest clones take up about 3.9%. The specimen was axillary lymph node tissue. Source of these receptors: a female donor with breast cancer. Some clones in this sample may be carry-over from other donors' samples.

This clonotype was found many times. The chain joins TRBV19 to TRBJ2-3, with 8 bases that match TRBD2. Germline CDR1 and CDR2: LNHDA and SQIVND (reference sequence). The trim removed 4 bases at V and 5 bases at J, leaving 8 bases unmatched. The CDR3 spans 15 residues. The CDR3 DNA is TGTGCCAGTAGTACCCAGCGGGAGTATCAAGATACGCAGTATTTT. Its translation: CASSTQREYQDTQYF. Drawing the rest from reference TRBV19 and TRBJ2-3, the complete variable domain is DGGITQSPKYLFRKEGQNVTLSCEQNLNHDAMYWYRQDPGQGLRLIYYSQIVNDFQKGDIAEGYSVSREKKESFPLTVTSAQKNPTAFYLCASSTQREYQDTQYFGPGTRLTVL.

The gene calls are TRBV12-5 and TRBJ1-5; D possibly corresponds to TRBD1 (6 bases). The CDR3 sequence is 14 residues long. The germline V gene encodes CDR1 LGHNT and CDR2 FRNRAP. Trimming took off 2 bases at V and 7 bases at J, with 12 bases between the two ends. Here the CDR3 reads CASGLRRGAQPQHF. In DNA form, the CDR3 reads TGTGCTAGTGGTTTGCGCAGGGGCGCCCAGCCCCAGCATTTT.

The gene calls are TRBV7-3 and TRBJ2-1; 8 bases fit TRBD2. Germline loops: CDR1 SGHTA, CDR2 FQGTGA. This CDR3 is 15 amino acids long. Unmatched junction bases numbered 6, after V lost 4 bases and J lost 4 bases. The CDR3 DNA reads TGTGCCAGCAGCTCCTGGACTAGCCTATACAATGAGCAGTTCTTC. Its protein is CASSSWTSLYNEQFF.

Concerning this clonotype itself: Just one base apart from a much larger clone, this may be a read error. The gene calls are TRBV20-1 and TRBJ1-2, with 9 nucleotides matching TRBD1. The CDR3 is 13 amino acids. Per the germline V gene, CDR1 is DFQATT and CDR2 is SNEGSKA (reference sequence). V lost 6 bases, J lost 10 bases, and 12 bases stayed unmatched. CDR3 sequence reads: CSAIPGQGGAYTF. The DNA for the CDR3 is TGCAGTGCGATACCGGGACAGGGAGGAGCCTACACCTTC.

This clonotype was seen repeatedly, ten times or more. V is TRBV10-3 and J is TRBJ2-3; D is unresolved. The CDR3 consists of 12 residues. The germline V gene encodes CDR1 ENHRY and CDR2 SYGVKD. V was cut by 11 bases and J by 2 bases, with 11 bases left in between. CDR3: CAASEPTDTQYF. DNA of the CDR3: TGTGCCGCTTCGGAGCCCACAGATACGCAGTATTTT.

This clonotype has at least ten counts. J is TRBJ2-5 and V is TRBV29-1; the match to TRBD2 covers 7 bases. Unmatched junction bases numbered 4, after V lost 5 bases and J lost 1 base. Looked up from germline, CDR1 is SQVTM and CDR2 is ANQGSEA. The CDR3 contains 13 residues. The CDR3 bases are TGCAGCGTTTATCTAGCGGCCCAAGAGACCCAGTACTTC. Its protein product is CSVYLAAQETQYF.

The chain recombines TRBV7-2 with TRBJ2-5; 8 bases line up with TRBD2. V shed 1 base, J shed 7 bases, and the junction held 2 bases outside the gene matches. The CDR3 is 13 amino acids. Germline V gene lookup returns CDR1 SGHTA and CDR2 FQGNSA. CDR3 sequence (DNA): TGTGCCAGCAGCTTAGTTCGGGAGGGGACCCAGTACTTC. Translation: CASSLVREGTQYF.

This clonotype was seen repeatedly, ten times or more. This sequence joins TRBV12-3 or TRBV12-4 and TRBJ1-6, with D possibly matching TRBD1 (5 bases). CDR3 length equals 16 residues. Trimming removed 3 bases at V and 5 bases at J, with 14 bases between. The CDR3 region has the DNA TGTGCCAGCAGTTTGTGGGGACCGGTTCATAATTCACCCCTCCACTTT. It encodes CASSLWGPVHNSPLHF.

This clonotype occurred many times. The V gene is TRBV11-3, the J gene TRBJ2-3; 11 bases align to TRBD1. This CDR3 contains 14 residues. Germline loops: CDR1 SGHNT, CDR2 YENEEA. V lost 5 bases and J lost 5; bases outside the gene matches: 3. This CDR3 is CASSQGTGGDTQYF. The CDR3 DNA sequence: TGTGCCAGCAGCCAAGGGACAGGGGGAGATACGCAGTATTTT. The full variable domain, in which reference TRBV11-3 and TRBJ2-3 provide the parts outside the CDR3, is EAGVVQSPRYKIIEKKQPVAFWCNPISGHNTLYWYLQNLGQGPELLIRYENEEAVDDSQLPKDRFSAERLKGVDSTLKIQPAELGDSAVYLCASSQGTGGDTQYFGPGTRLTVL.

This clonotype showed up many times. The chain links TRBV12-3 or TRBV12-4 to TRBJ2-1, with 12 bases aligning to TRBD2. The CDR3 is 16 residues long. J gave up 7 bases and V 3 bases, and 7 bases lay outside the gene matches. CDR3 region: CASSLGGLAGNNEQFF. CDR3 in DNA: TGTGCCAGCAGTTTGGGTGGACTAGCGGGGAATAATGAGCAGTTCTTC.

This clonotype was seen many times. The chain is built from TRBV9 and TRBJ2-7, with 8 nucleotides matching TRBD2. There are 14 residues in the CDR3. CDR1 and CDR2 (germline): SGDLS, YYNGEE. J gave up 0 bases and V 3 bases, and 2 bases lay outside the gene matches. This CDR3 is CASSGSGNSYEQYF. The CDR3 region has the DNA TGTGCCAGCAGCGGTAGCGGGAACTCCTACGAGCAGTACTTC.

This clonotype appeared a few times. The CDR3 spells CASSLLGREQYF. The CDR3 nucleotides read TGTGCCAGCAGTTTATTGGGCCGGGAGCAGTACTTC. The chain combines TRBV27 with TRBJ2-7; D gene unclear. Trimming removed 1 base at V and 7 bases at J, with 8 bases between. The CDR3 extends over 12 amino acids. Per the germline V gene, CDR1 is MNHEY and CDR2 is SMNVEV (reference sequence).

The chain carries TRBV5-1 and TRBJ2-6; 10 positions match TRBD1. With V trimmed by 4 bases and J by 0 bases, 7 bases remained unmatched. This CDR3 is 18 amino acids long. Germline CDR1 is SGHRS and CDR2 is YFSETQ. CDR3 in DNA: TGCGCCAGCAGCACCGGGACAGGGGTGCTCTCTGGGGCCAACGTCCTGACTTTC. Its translation is CASSTGTGVLSGANVLTF.

Turning to this clonotype: Relative to the germline gene, one junction end is altered; a read error may explain this. The chain combines TRBV6-5 with TRBJ2-5; TRBD2 agrees at 10 bases. CDR3 size: 16 residues. Germline CDR1 is MNHEY and CDR2 is SVGAGI. The CDR3 protein is CASSHSMKREGETQYF. CDR3 nucleotide sequence: TGTGCCAGCAGTCACTCGATGAAGCGGGAGGGGGAGACCCAGTACTTC.

As concerns this clonotype: This may arise from a read error, as a much more abundant clone is one base away. This chain uses TRBV7-3 with TRBJ2-3; TRBD2 agrees at 16 bases. The germline V gene encodes CDR1 SGHTA and CDR2 FQGTGA. This CDR3 is 17 amino acids long. CDR3 bases: TGTGCCAGCAGCCCCGGGACTAGCGGGGGGGCCACAGATCCGCAGTATTTT. It yields the protein CASSPGTSGGATDPQYF. Filled out from reference TRBV7-3 and TRBJ2-3, the complete variable domain reads GAGVSQTPSNKVTEKGKYVELRCDPISGHTALYWYRQSLGQGPEFLIYFQGTGAADDSGLPNDRFFAVRPEGSVSTLKIQRTERGDSAVYLCASSPGTSGGATDPQYFGPGTRLTVL.

CDR3 sequence reads: CSARDQKGGPYGYTF. CDR3 DNA sequence: TGCAGTGCTAGAGATCAAAAAGGGGGCCCCTATGGCTACACCTTC. The genes are TRBV20-1 and TRBJ1-2; TRBD1 agrees at 7 bases. CDR1 DFQATT and CDR2 SNEGSKA come from the germline V gene (reference sequence). Unmatched junction bases numbered 8, after V lost 0 bases and J lost 4 bases. The CDR3 loop spans 15 amino acids.

J is TRBJ2-3 and V is TRBV20-1; D possibly uses TRBD1 or TRBD2 (5 bases each). This CDR3 has 12 amino acids. With 3 bases removed from V and 4 bases from J, the gap between germline ends came to 8 bases. The germline CDR1 and CDR2 sequences are DFQATT and SNEGSKA (reference sequence). The CDR3 loop is CSARVGADTQYF. The DNA for the CDR3 is TGCAGTGCTAGGGTGGGGGCAGATACGCAGTATTTT.

This clonotype was counted many times. The chain recombines TRBV5-1 with TRBJ2-6, with D unresolved. Germline CDR1 reads SGHRS; CDR2 reads YFSETQ. The CDR3 length is 15 residues. With 7 bases removed from V and 0 bases from J, the gap between germline ends came to 11 bases. For the CDR3, the DNA is TGCGCCAGCCGCCTACGGAGCTCTGGGGCCAACGTCCTGACTTTC. Protein product: CASRLRSSGANVLTF.

The chain recombines TRBV15 with TRBJ1-6; 7 positions agree with TRBD1. Germline loops: CDR1 LNHNV, CDR2 YYDKDF (reference sequence). The CDR3 is 14 residues long. V lost 1 base and J lost 8; bases outside the gene matches: 2. CDR3 sequence reads: CATSRGQGYSPLHF. CDR3 bases: TGTGCCACCAGCAGAGGACAGGGTTATTCACCCCTCCACTTT.

This clonotype has only a few counts. This chain links TRBV3-1 with TRBJ2-1, with TRBD2 identical over 10 bases. From germline, CDR1 is LGHDT and CDR2 YNNKEL (reference sequence). Trimming took 0 bases from V and 5 from J; bases not matched to a gene: 7. This CDR3 has 17 residues. The CDR3 DNA reads as TGTGCCAGCAGCCAAGATTCCGGGACTAGCGAAAACAATGAGCAGTTCTTC. Protein sequence: CASSQDSGTSENNEQFF.

A few counts support this clonotype. The chain links TRBV5-1 to TRBJ2-5, with D uncertain. Deletions cut 0 bases from V and 5 bases from J, with 11 bases between. This CDR3 contains 14 residues. Germline assignment: CDR1 SGHRS and CDR2 YFSETQ. CDR3: CASSLEAPWETQYF. The DNA of the CDR3 is TGCGCCAGCAGCTTGGAGGCACCGTGGGAGACCCAGTACTTC.